This T cell receptor beta chain was retrieved from a study of shared clonotypes between healthy human individuals. This table comes from immunoSEQ multiplex PCR, and its TCRdb copy is limited to in-frame clones, with some not included. The sample carries just under 350,000 clones, less than 85% recorded once. The CDR3 is made up of 13 amino acids. V was clipped by 3 bases and J by 8 bases; unmatched bases: 4. From germline, CDR1 is SNHLY and CDR2 FYNNEI. This chain connects TRBV2 to TRBJ2-1; the match to TRBD1 covers 7 bases. The receptor was derived from a man in his thirties or forties in good health. The sample comprised memory CD4+ T cells sorted from blood. Subset denoted: CD45RA-negative fraction. The CDR3 reads CASSESQGDEQFF. Here the CDR3 DNA reads TGTGCCAGCAGTGAGTCGCAGGGGGATGAGCAGTTCTTC.